This TCR beta chain derives from a study of fetal regulatory T cell absence and autoimmunity. Study-level information: IPEX patients had exocrine pancreas autoimmunity without clinical diabetes.

Findings and limits, study-wide: TRB gene family usage was broadly similar in cord blood and pancreas. Oligoclonal TCR enrichment in pancreas over cord blood reached over 90-fold for some clones.

On this clone itself: The antigen remains unidentified. At the DNA level, this CDR3 is encoded by other sequences in the same sample as well.

The survey-level immunoSEQ assay was used. Generated by immunoSEQ multiplex PCR, the TCRdb table keeps only in-frame clones and is missing some. The sample includes about 95,000 clones, 60% to 80% of them seen just once. The sample consisted of pancreas tissue. The source of this sequence is a male donor with IPEX syndrome.

The CDR3 spells CASSLGYNEQFF. The CDR3 nucleotides read TGTGCCAGCAGCTTGGGGTACAATGAGCAGTTCTTC. The rearrangement links TRBV7-6 to TRBJ2-1, with unresolved D. Trimming pared 3 bases from V and 4 bases from J, leaving 4 bases between. The CDR3 extends over 12 amino acids. CDR1 SGHVS and CDR2 FNYEAQ come from the germline V gene.